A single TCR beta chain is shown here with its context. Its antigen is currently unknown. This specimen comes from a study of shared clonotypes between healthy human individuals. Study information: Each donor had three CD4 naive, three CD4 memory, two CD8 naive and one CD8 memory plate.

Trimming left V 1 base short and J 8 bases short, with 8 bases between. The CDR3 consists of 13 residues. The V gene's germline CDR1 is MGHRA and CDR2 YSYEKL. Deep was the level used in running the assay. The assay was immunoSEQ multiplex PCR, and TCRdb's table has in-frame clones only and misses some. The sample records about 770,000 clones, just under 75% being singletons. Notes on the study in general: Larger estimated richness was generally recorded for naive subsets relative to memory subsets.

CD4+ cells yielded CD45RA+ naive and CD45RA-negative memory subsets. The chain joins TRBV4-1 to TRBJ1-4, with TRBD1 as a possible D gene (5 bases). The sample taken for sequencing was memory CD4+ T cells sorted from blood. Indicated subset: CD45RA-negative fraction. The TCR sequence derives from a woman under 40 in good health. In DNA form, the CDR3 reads TGCGCCAGCAGCCAAGGGGGCAGCGAAAAACTGTTTTTT. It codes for CASSQGGSEKLFF.